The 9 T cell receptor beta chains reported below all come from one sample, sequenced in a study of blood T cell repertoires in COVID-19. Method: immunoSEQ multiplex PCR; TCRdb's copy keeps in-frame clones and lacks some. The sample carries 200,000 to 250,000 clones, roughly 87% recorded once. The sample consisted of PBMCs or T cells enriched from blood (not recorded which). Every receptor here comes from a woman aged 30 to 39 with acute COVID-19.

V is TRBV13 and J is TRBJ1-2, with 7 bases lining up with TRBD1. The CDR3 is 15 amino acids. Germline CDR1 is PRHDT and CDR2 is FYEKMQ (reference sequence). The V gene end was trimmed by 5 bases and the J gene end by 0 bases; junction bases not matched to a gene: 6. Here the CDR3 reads CASSLRQGSNYGYTF. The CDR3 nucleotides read TGTGCCAGCAGCCTACGACAGGGCTCTAACTATGGCTACACCTTC.

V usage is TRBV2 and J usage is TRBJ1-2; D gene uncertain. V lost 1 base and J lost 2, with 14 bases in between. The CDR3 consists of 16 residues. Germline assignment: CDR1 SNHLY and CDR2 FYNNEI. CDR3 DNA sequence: TGTGCCAGCAGTGAAGTTACGCCAGAAAAAAACTATGGCTACACCTTC. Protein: CASSEVTPEKNYGYTF.

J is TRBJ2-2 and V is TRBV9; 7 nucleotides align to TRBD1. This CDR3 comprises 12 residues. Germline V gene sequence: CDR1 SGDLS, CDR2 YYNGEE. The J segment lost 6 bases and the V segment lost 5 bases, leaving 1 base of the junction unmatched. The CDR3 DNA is TGTGCCAGCAGACAGGGGTCCGGGGAGCTGTTTTTT. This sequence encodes CASRQGSGELFF.

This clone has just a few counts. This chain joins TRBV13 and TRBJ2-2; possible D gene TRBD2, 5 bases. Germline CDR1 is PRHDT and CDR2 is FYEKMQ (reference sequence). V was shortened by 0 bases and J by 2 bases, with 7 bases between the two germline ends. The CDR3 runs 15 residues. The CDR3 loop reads CASSLGEVNTGELFF. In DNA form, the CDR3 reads TGTGCCAGCAGCTTAGGGGAGGTCAACACCGGGGAGCTGTTTTTT.

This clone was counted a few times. The CDR3 DNA is TGTGCCAGCAGTCGAAGCCGACAGGCGCTCAATTCACCCCTCCACTTT. Residues: CASSRSRQALNSPLHF. The genes are TRBV6-6 and TRBJ1-6, with a tentative D call TRBD1 (6 bases). V lost 5 bases, J lost 7 bases, and 18 bases lay in between. The CDR3 spans 16 residues. Germline loops: CDR1 MNHNY, CDR2 SVGAGI (reference sequence).

The CDR3 reads CASSQTFPNRDLGSDTEAFF. The CDR3 DNA follows: TGCGCCAGCAGCCAAACATTCCCGAACAGGGATCTAGGGTCTGACACTGAAGCTTTCTTT. The rearrangement joins TRBV4-3 to TRBJ1-1, with D perhaps TRBD1 (6 bases). Trimming shortened V by 2 bases and J by 3 bases, and 28 bases separated the two germline ends. The CDR3 is made up of 20 amino acids. Germline assignment: CDR1 LGHNA and CDR2 YSLEER.

The CDR3 DNA sequence: TGTGCCAGCAGCTTGGGAGGGGATAGTTACGAAAAACTGTTTTTT. Its protein is CASSLGGDSYEKLFF. The chain carries TRBV7-2 and TRBJ1-4; weak D call: TRBD1 (5 bases). V lost 3 bases and J 8 bases, leaving 16 bases between the germline ends. The length of the CDR3 is 15 residues. Germline values: CDR1 SGHTA, CDR2 FQGNSA.

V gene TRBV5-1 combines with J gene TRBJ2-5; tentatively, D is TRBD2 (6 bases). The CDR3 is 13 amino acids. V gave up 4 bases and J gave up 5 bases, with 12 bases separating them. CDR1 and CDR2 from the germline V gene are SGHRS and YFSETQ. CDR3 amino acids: CASSTGLRETQYF. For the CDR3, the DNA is TGCGCCAGCAGCACGGGACTTCGGGAGACCCAGTACTTC.

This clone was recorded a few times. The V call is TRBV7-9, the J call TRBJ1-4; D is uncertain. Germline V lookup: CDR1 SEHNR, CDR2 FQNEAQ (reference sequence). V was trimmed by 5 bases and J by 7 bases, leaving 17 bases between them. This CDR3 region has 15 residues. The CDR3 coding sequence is TGTGCCAGCAGCCACGGGAACCAAGGTCGTGAAAAACTGTTTTTT. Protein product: CASSHGNQGREKLFF. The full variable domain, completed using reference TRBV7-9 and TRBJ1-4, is DTGVSQNPRHKITKRGQNVTFRCDPISEHNRLYWYRQTLGQGPEFLTYFQNEAQLEKSRLLSDRFSAERPKGSFSTLEIQRTEQGDSAMYLCASSHGNQGREKLFFGSGTQLSVL.